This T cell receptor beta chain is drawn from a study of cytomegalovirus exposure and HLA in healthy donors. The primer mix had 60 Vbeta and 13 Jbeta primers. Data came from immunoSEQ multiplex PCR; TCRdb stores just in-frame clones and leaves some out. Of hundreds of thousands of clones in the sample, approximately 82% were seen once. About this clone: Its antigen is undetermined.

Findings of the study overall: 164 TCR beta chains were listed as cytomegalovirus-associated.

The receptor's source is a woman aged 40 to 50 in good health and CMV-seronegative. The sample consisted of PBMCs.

In DNA, the CDR3 is TGTGCCAGCAGCCCCTCTCAAGCTAGCGGGGTAGATACGCAGTATTTT. It yields the protein CASSPSQASGVDTQYF. V is TRBV7-2 and J is TRBJ2-3; 9 bases fit TRBD2. The CDR3 extends over 16 amino acids. The germline CDR1 and CDR2 sequences are SGHTA and FQGNSA. Losses at the gene ends were 5 bases for V and 5 bases for J; bases not matched to a gene: 11.